Included here is one T cell receptor beta chain sequence, with context. The CDR3 extends over 15 amino acids. In germline, CDR1 is KGHSH, CDR2 LQKENI. V dropped 3 bases and J dropped 6 bases, with 16 bases sitting between them. The source of the sample is a study of control samples from healthy donors and cancer patients. The assay was immunoSEQ multiplex PCR, and TCRdb's table has in-frame clones only and misses some. The sample contains tens of thousands of clones, roughly 84% of which appear only once. Input material: PBMCs. The V call is TRBV18, the J call TRBJ2-3; D could derive from TRBD1 or TRBD2 (5 bases each). The clonotype originates from a man aged 70 or older with lung cancer. This chain's CDR3 is CASSPGQGVVDTQYF. CDR3 bases: TGTGCCAGCTCACCCGGCCAGGGAGTGGTTGATACGCAGTATTTT.